These 7 T cell receptor beta chains were all obtained from the same sample, sequenced in a study of blood T cell repertoires in COVID-19. Measured with immunoSEQ multiplex PCR; TCRdb has only the in-frame clones, and not every one. The sample lists 88,000 or so clones; 82% were seen once. Material for sequencing was peripheral blood. Receptors originate from a man older than 75 with acute or convalescent COVID-19.

The chain has TRBV6-5 and TRBJ1-4; D unresolved. The germline gives CDR1 MNHEY, CDR2 SVGAGI. Trimming took off 0 bases at V and 7 bases at J, with 6 bases between the two ends. CDR3 length: 13 residues. DNA for the CDR3: TGTGCCAGCAGTTACTCGAGGGTTGAAAAACTGTTTTTT. Protein sequence: CASSYSRVEKLFF.

This chain joins TRBV11-3 and TRBJ2-3, with a tentative D call TRBD2 (6 bases). CDR3 length: 15 residues. V lost 2 bases to trimming and J lost 2 bases, with 11 bases between them. The germline V gene encodes CDR1 SGHNT and CDR2 YENEEA. The CDR3 DNA is TGTGCCAGCAGCTTAAGGGACTCACCCACAGATACGCAGTATTTT. Translation: CASSLRDSPTDTQYF.

J is TRBJ1-2 and V is TRBV7-2, with 9 nucleotides matching TRBD1. J gave up 0 bases and V 3 bases, and 8 bases lay outside the gene matches. The CDR3 has 17 amino acids. Germline CDR1 and CDR2: SGHTA and FQGNSA. CDR3 nucleotide sequence: TGTGCCAGCAGCTTGAACAGGGGGCAAATAGCTAACTATGGCTACACCTTC. Translated: CASSLNRGQIANYGYTF.

Notes on this clone: The junction does not match germline at one end; this may be a read error. This chain links TRBV7-7 with TRBJ2-1; possibly TRBD1 for D (5 bases). Germline values: CDR1 SSHAT, CDR2 FNYEAQ (reference sequence). The CDR3 totals 16 residues. CDR3 nucleotide sequence: TGTGCTAGCAGCCCCACAGGCTTGAGCTCCTACAATGAGCAGTTCTTC. Translated: CASSPTGLSSYNEQFF. Full variable domain (outside the CDR3, taken from reference TRBV7-7 and TRBJ2-1): GAGVSQSPRYKVTKRGQDVTLRCDPISSHATLYWYQQALGQGPEFLTYFNYEAQPDKSGLPSDRFSAERPEGSISTLTIQRTEQRDSAMYRCASSPTGLSSYNEQFFGPGTRLTVL.

This clone turned up a few times. The gene calls are TRBV11-2 and TRBJ2-7; D gene ambiguous. V dropped 1 base and J dropped 2 bases, with 9 bases sitting between them. The CDR3 is 14 amino acids. Per the germline V gene, CDR1 is SGHAT and CDR2 is FQNNGV. The CDR3 sequence is CASSLATPPYEQYF. For the CDR3, the DNA is TGTGCCAGCAGCTTAGCAACACCTCCCTACGAGCAGTACTTC.

The CDR3 DNA reads as TGTGCCAGTCGAGACAGGGTCTATGGCTACACCTTC. Its translation is CASRDRVYGYTF. The V call is TRBV11-1, the J call TRBJ1-2; 7 nucleotides align to TRBD1. The V gene's germline CDR1 is SGHAT and CDR2 FQDESV (reference sequence). Trimming at V came to 9 bases and at J to 4 bases, leaving 5 bases not matched to a gene. The CDR3 contains 12 residues. The full variable domain, in which reference TRBV11-1 and TRBJ1-2 provide the parts outside the CDR3, is EAEVAQSPRYKITEKSQAVAFWCDPISGHATLYWYRQILGQGPELLVQFQDESVVDDSQLPKDRFSAERLKGVDSTLKIQPAELGDSAMYLCASRDRVYGYTFGSGTRLTVV.

The gene calls are TRBV6-4 and TRBJ2-3; 7 nucleotides align to TRBD1. After removal of 3 bases from V and 4 bases from J, the junction contained 1 base not matched to a gene. This CDR3 is built from 13 residues. Germline CDR1 reads MRHNA; CDR2 reads SNTAGT. CDR3 loop: CASSDQGADTQYF. CDR3 DNA sequence: TGTGCCAGCAGTGATCAGGGGGCAGATACGCAGTATTTT.